This T cell receptor beta chain was obtained from a study of technical replicates of blood from a handful of donors. TCRdb's table, derived via immunoSEQ multiplex PCR, lists solely in-frame clones and lacks some. The sample yields 75,000 to 95,000 clones, about 90% seen once. V was clipped by 9 bases and J by 1 base; unmatched bases: 8. This CDR3 comprises 14 residues. CDR1 is MDHEN and CDR2 is SYDVKM in the germline V gene. Sequencing was performed on T cells isolated from PBMCs. The TCR sequence derives from a human donor in good health. The chain employs TRBV28 and TRBJ1-1; 7 nucleotides align to TRBD1. The CDR3 is CASVARGQNTEAFF. The CDR3 nucleotides are TGTGCCAGTGTGGCGAGGGGGCAGAACACTGAAGCTTTCTTT.